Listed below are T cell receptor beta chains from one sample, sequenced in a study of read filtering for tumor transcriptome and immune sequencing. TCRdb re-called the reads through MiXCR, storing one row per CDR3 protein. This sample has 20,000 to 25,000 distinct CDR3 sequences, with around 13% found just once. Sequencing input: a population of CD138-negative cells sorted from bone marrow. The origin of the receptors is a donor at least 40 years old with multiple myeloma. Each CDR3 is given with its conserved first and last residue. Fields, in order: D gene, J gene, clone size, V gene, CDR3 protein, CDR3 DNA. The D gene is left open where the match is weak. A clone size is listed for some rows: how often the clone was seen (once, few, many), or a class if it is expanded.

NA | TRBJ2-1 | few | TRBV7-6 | CASGRARDNEQFF | TGTGCCAGCGGGCGGGCCAGAGACAATGAGCAGTTCTTC
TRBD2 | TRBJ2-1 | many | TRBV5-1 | CASSTSGRTHNEQFF | TGCGCCAGCAGCACTAGCGGGAGGACCCACAATGAGCAGTTCTTC
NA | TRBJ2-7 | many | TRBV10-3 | CAISESVAKSSYEQYF | TGTGCCATCAGTGAGTCGGTAGCGAAGAGCTCCTACGAGCAGTACTTC
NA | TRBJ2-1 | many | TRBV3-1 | CASSQSRSVNEQFF | TGTGCCAGCAGCCAATCGCGCTCAGTCAATGAGCAGTTCTTC
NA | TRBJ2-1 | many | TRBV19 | CASRKAGNRNEQFF | TGTGCCAGTAGAAAAGCCGGAAATCGGAATGAGCAGTTCTTC
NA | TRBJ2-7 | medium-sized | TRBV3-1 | CASSQAEGSEQYF | TGTGCCAGCAGCCAAGCGGAGGGCAGCGAGCAGTACTTC
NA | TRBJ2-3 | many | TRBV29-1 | CSAEQGDTQYF | TGCAGCGCCGAACAAGGAGATACGCAGTATTTT
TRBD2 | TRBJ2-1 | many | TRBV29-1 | CSVVSGTSSYNEQFF | TGCAGCGTTGTTAGCGGGACGAGCTCCTACAATGAGCAGTTCTTC
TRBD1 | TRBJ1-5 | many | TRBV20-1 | CSARGGTGDNQPQHF | TGCAGTGCTAGAGGGGGGACAGGGGACAATCAGCCCCAGCATTTT
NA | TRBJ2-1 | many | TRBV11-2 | CASSPPTPISSNEQFF | TGTGCCAGCAGCCCCCCCACCCCCATAAGTTCCAATGAGCAGTTCTTC
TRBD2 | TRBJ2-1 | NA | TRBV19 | CASSGSGGAYDEQFF | TGTGCCAGTAGTGGCAGCGGGGGGGCCTATGATGAGCAGTTCTTC
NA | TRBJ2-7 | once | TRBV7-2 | CASDLGGYEQYF | TGTGCCAGCGATCTGGGGGGATACGAGCAGTACTTC
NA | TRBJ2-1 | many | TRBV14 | CASSQLSRNEQFF | TGTGCCAGCAGCCAACTTTCGAGGAATGAGCAGTTCTTC
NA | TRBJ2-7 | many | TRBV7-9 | CASSSGPRDPYEQYF | TGTGCCAGCAGCTCCGGCCCCCGGGATCCCTACGAGCAGTACTTC
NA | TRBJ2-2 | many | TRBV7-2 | CASSLRAGELFF | TGTGCCAGCAGCTTAAGGGCCGGGGAGCTGTTTTTT
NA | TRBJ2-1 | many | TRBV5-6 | CASSSGPRPNEQFF | TGTGCCAGCAGCTCGGGACCACGGCCTAATGAGCAGTTCTTC
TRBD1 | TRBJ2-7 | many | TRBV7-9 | CASSSTSGGLFEQYF | TGTGCCAGCAGCTCCACGTCAGGGGGCCTCTTCGAGCAGTACTTC
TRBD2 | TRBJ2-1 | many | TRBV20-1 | CSAGSGTSGKVFF | TGCAGTGCTGGGAGTGGGACTAGCGGGAAAGTGTTCTTC
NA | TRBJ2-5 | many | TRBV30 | CAWGDGWETQYF | TGTGCCTGGGGTGACGGCTGGGAGACCCAGTACTTC
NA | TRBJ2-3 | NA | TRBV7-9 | CTSSLVSGDTQYF | TGTACCAGCAGCTTAGTGAGCGGAGATACGCAGTATTTT
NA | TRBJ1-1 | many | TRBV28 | CASSLGGTNTEAFF | TGTGCCAGCAGCCTGGGGGGAACGAACACTGAAGCTTTCTTT
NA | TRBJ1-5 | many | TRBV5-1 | CASSPRGGPNQPQHF | TGCGCCAGCAGCCCCAGAGGAGGGCCAAATCAGCCCCAGCATTTT
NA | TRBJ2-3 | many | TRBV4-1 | CASSQDITYSTDTQYF | TGCGCCAGCAGCCAGGATATCACCTATAGCACAGATACGCAGTATTTT
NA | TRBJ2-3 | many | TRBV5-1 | CASSRQGASTDTQYF | TGCGCCAGCAGCCGCCAGGGCGCTAGCACAGATACGCAGTATTTT
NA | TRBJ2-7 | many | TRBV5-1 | CASSRTAYEQYF | TGCGCCAGCAGCAGGACTGCCTACGAGCAGTACTTC
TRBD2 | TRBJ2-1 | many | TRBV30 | CAWRGLAGGNEQFF | TGTGCCTGGAGGGGACTAGCGGGAGGCAATGAGCAGTTCTTC
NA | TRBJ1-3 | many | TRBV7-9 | CASSLIGNTIYF | TGTGCCAGCAGCCTCATTGGAAACACCATATATTTT
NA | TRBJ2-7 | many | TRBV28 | CASMLNPGSRNEQYF | TGTGCCAGCATGCTCAATCCCGGGAGTCGGAACGAGCAGTACTTC
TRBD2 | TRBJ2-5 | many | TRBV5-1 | CASSSNSGKETQYF | TGCGCCAGCAGCTCAAATAGCGGGAAGGAGACCCAGTACTTC
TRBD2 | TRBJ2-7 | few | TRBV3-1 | CASSQPKTSGYEQYF | TGTGCCAGCAGCCAACCAAAGACTAGCGGCTACGAGCAGTACTTC
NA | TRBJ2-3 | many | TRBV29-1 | CSVGWGADTQYF | TGCAGCGTCGGGTGGGGAGCAGATACGCAGTATTTT
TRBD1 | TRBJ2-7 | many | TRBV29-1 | CSVTPGTGGIEQYF | TGCAGCGTGACCCCCGGGACAGGGGGCATCGAGCAGTACTTC
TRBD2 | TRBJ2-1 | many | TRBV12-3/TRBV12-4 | CASSPRTSGTNEQFF | TGTGCCAGCAGTCCCCGGACTAGCGGGACGAATGAGCAGTTCTTC
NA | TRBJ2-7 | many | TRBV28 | CASSQSGYEQYF | TGTGCCAGCAGTCAAAGCGGGTACGAGCAGTACTTC
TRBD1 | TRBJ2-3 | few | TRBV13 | CASSKRGQPLNTDTQYF | TGTGCCAGCAGCAAAAGGGGACAGCCTCTTAACACAGATACGCAGTATTTT
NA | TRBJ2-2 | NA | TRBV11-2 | CASSLQGRGELFF | TGTGCCAGCAGTCTTCAGGGACGGGGGGAGCTGTTTTTT
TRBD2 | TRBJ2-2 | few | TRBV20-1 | CSARGGGRETTGELFF | TGCAGTGCTAGAGGGGGTGGGCGGGAGACCACCGGGGAGCTGTTTTTT
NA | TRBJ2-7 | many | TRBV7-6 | CASSPGPGSYEQYF | TGTGCCAGCAGCCCGGGCCCCGGCTCCTACGAGCAGTACTTC
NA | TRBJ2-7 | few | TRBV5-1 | CASRAVGSYEQYF | TGCGCCAGCAGAGCGGTAGGGTCCTACGAGCAGTACTTC
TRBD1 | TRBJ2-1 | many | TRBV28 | CASSSLGQAGNNEQFF | TGTGCCAGCAGTTCGCTAGGACAGGCAGGGAACAATGAGCAGTTCTTC
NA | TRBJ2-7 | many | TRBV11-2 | CASSFSAGPYEQYF | TGTGCCAGCAGCTTCTCCGCGGGACCGTACGAGCAGTACTTC
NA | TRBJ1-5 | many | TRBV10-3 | CAISDGTSNQPQHF | TGTGCCATCAGTGACGGGACGAGCAATCAGCCCCAGCATTTT
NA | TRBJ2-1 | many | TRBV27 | CASSSLTSPQQFF | TGTGCCAGCAGTTCCCTTACTAGTCCCCAGCAGTTCTTC
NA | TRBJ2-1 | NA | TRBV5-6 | CASSFYSGTPYNEQFF | TGTGCCAGCAGCTTTTATTCCGGGACACCCTACAATGAGCAGTTCTTC
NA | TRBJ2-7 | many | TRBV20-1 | CSASLEQRYEQYF | TGCAGTGCTAGTTTAGAACAGCGTTACGAGCAGTACTTC
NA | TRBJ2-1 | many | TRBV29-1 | CSVLNHEQFF | TGCAGCGTCCTAAACCATGAGCAGTTCTTC
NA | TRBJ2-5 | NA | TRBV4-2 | CASSQEIGAGQETQYF | TGTGCCAGCAGCCAAGAAATAGGCGCCGGGCAAGAGACCCAGTACTTC
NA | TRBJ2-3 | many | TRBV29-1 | CSVWRPSSTDTQYF | TGCAGCGTCTGGCGACCGTCTAGCACAGATACGCAGTATTTT
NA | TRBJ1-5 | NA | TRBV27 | CASSPLDTNKPQHF | TGTGCCAGCAGTCCTTTAGACACCAATAAGCCCCAGCATTTT